The 11 T cell receptor beta chains below all came from one sample that was sequenced in a study of T cells in narcolepsy. Produced via immunoSEQ multiplex PCR; TCRdb's table is partial and in-frame only. The sample lists about 20,000 clones, roughly four fifths occurring once. The sequencing sample was made of memory (CD45RA-) CD4+ T cells from blood. The receptors come from a human donor in good health.

The chain is built from TRBV7-2 and TRBJ1-1; D not certain. Trimming took off 5 bases at V and 2 bases at J, with 9 bases between the two ends. Looked up from germline, CDR1 is SGHTA and CDR2 is FQGNSA. The CDR3 totals 13 residues. The CDR3 nucleotides read TGTGCCAGCAGCCTTCAGCCTAACACTGAAGCTTTCTTT. Its protein is CASSLQPNTEAFF.

The V call is TRBV4-2, the J call TRBJ1-4; D ambiguous. This CDR3 has 16 residues. Trimming stripped 1 base from V and 3 bases from J, with 12 bases between. Looked up from germline, CDR1 is LGHNA and CDR2 is YNFKEQ. The CDR3 DNA reads TGTGCCAGCAGCCAAGGACTTTTCGCGGCTAATGAAAAACTGTTTTTT. It yields the protein CASSQGLFAANEKLFF.

The chain joins TRBV4-2 to TRBJ2-2; D may be TRBD2 (6 bases). Germline-derived CDR1 and CDR2 are LGHNA and YNFKEQ. The germline V and J ends were trimmed by 4 bases and 4 bases, with 10 bases remaining between them. The CDR3 contains 14 residues. The CDR3 here is CASSPRGSTGELFF. CDR3 in DNA: TGTGCCAGCAGCCCTCGGGGGAGCACCGGGGAGCTGTTTTTT.

This rearrangement joins TRBV5-4 to TRBJ2-3; the D gene is possibly TRBD2 (5 bases). The CDR3 consists of 14 residues. Germline V CDR1 and CDR2: SGHNT, YYREEE (reference sequence). V was trimmed by 0 bases and J by 5 bases, leaving 10 bases between them. In nucleotides, the CDR3 is TGTGCCAGCAGCTTGGCCACGGGATTAGATACGCAGTATTTT. It translates to CASSLATGLDTQYF.

Only one count was recorded for this clone. The chain has TRBV9 and TRBJ2-2, with D possibly matching TRBD1 (6 bases). This CDR3 has 14 amino acids. Trimming removed 3 bases from V and 6 bases from J, with 12 bases in between. In germline, CDR1 is SGDLS, CDR2 YYNGEE. The CDR3, as DNA: TGTGCCAGCAGCGGAGGGGGATCGGCCGGGGAGCTGTTTTTT. It specifies CASSGGGSAGELFF. Full variable domain (remainder filled in from reference TRBV9 and TRBJ2-2): DSGVTQTPKHLITATGQRVTLRCSPRSGDLSVYWYQQSLDQGLQFLIQYYNGEERAKGNILERFSAQQFPDLHSELNLSSLELGDSALYFCASSGGGSAGELFFGEGSRLTVL.

CDR3 region: CASSLGRPGLDTEAFF. CDR3 nucleotide sequence: TGTGCCAGCAGCTTGGGTCGGCCAGGGCTGGACACTGAAGCTTTCTTT. This rearrangement joins TRBV5-4 to TRBJ1-1; tentatively, D is TRBD1 (5 bases). V shed 0 bases and J shed 3 bases, with 15 bases lying between them. CDR1 is SGHNT and CDR2 is YYREEE in the germline V gene (reference sequence). This CDR3 has 16 amino acids.

This chain uses TRBV15 with TRBJ2-7, with TRBD2 identical over 8 bases. J lost 0 bases, V lost 3 bases, and 4 bases had no gene match. This CDR3 has 15 residues. CDR1 is LNHNV and CDR2 is YYDKDF in the germline V gene (reference sequence). This CDR3 reads CATSSKRGSSYEQYF. As DNA, the CDR3 is TGTGCCACCAGCAGTAAGCGGGGGAGCTCCTACGAGCAGTACTTC.

The chain couples TRBV7-2 to TRBJ2-3; tentatively, D is TRBD2 (6 bases). The CDR3 is made up of 18 amino acids. Germline V CDR1 and CDR2: SGHTA, FQGNSA. V was shortened by 2 bases and J by 6 bases, with 24 bases between the two germline ends. The CDR3 spells CASSLSRSGFTSQDTQYF. In DNA form, the CDR3 reads TGTGCCAGCAGCTTATCTCGTAGCGGATTTACGAGTCAGGATACGCAGTATTTT.

The J gene is TRBJ2-5, the V gene TRBV6-5; 12 nucleotides agree with TRBD2. The ends lost 4 bases at V and 4 bases at J; junction bases unmatched: 7. CDR3 length equals 16 residues. Germline-derived CDR1 and CDR2 are MNHEY and SVGAGI. The CDR3 region is CASSSPSGGAGETQYF. In DNA form, the CDR3 reads TGTGCCAGCAGTTCGCCTAGCGGGGGGGCGGGAGAGACCCAGTACTTC.

V is TRBV19 and J is TRBJ2-5; D assignment may be TRBD1 or TRBD2 (5 bases each). Germline assignment: CDR1 LNHDA and CDR2 SQIVND (reference sequence). CDR3 length equals 15 residues. Trimming removed 5 bases at V and 2 bases at J, with 15 bases between. This CDR3 reads CASSLGRRQQETQYF. DNA for the CDR3: TGTGCCAGTAGTTTGGGACGGCGCCAACAAGAGACCCAGTACTTC.

This rearrangement joins TRBV6-5 to TRBJ2-3, with 9 bases that match TRBD2. The CDR3 is made up of 16 amino acids. CDR1 and CDR2 (germline): MNHEY, SVGAGI. The J segment lost 0 bases and the V segment lost 4 bases, leaving 5 bases of the junction unmatched. This CDR3 reads CASSSRLAASTDTQYF. The CDR3 region has the DNA TGTGCCAGCAGTTCCAGACTAGCGGCTAGCACAGATACGCAGTATTTT.